One sample yielded the 17 T cell receptor beta chains listed below, sequenced in a study of a mutant IDH1 vaccine in newly diagnosed glioma. TCRdb's copy holds only in-frame clones and misses some; the assay was immunoSEQ multiplex PCR. This sample has 43,000 or so clones, with approximately 92% found just once. This sample's time point: week 35, safety follow-up. Mutant IDH1 20-mer peptide, at 300 ug, made up each vaccine dose, with topical imiquimod. Their target antigens are unknown. The specimen comprised PBMCs, sampled from a glioma patient whose treatment included an IDH1 peptide vaccine. The receptors originated from a man aged 50 or older with glioma.

Only a few counts were recorded for this clone. The CDR3: CASSFGLEKLFF. Here the CDR3 DNA reads TGTGCCAGCAGTTTTGGGTTGGAAAAACTGTTTTTT. The V gene is TRBV28, the J gene TRBJ1-4; no clear D. Trimming stripped 3 bases from V and 8 bases from J, with 7 bases between. Germline values: CDR1 MDHEN, CDR2 SYDVKM. There are 12 residues in the CDR3.

This sequence joins TRBV13 and TRBJ2-6; 8 positions agree with TRBD1. Trimming at V came to 0 bases and at J to 3 bases, leaving 4 bases not matched to a gene. Germline lookup yields CDR1 PRHDT and CDR2 FYEKMQ (reference sequence). The CDR3 contains 17 residues. The CDR3 protein is CASSLGQGGVGANVLTF. In DNA, the CDR3 is TGTGCCAGCAGCTTAGGACAGGGGGGAGTTGGGGCCAACGTCCTGACTTTC.

The rearrangement joins TRBV27 to TRBJ2-7, with D uncertain. V was shortened by 4 bases and J by 0 bases, with 4 bases between the two germline ends. CDR1 is MNHEY, CDR2 SMNVEV, per germline (reference sequence). The CDR3 runs 12 residues. CDR3 sequence (DNA): TGTGCCAGCAGTTCCCCCTCCTACGAGCAGTACTTC. Its translation: CASSSPSYEQYF.

This rearrangement joins TRBV11-2 to TRBJ2-5; 7 bases align to TRBD1. J gave up 4 bases and V 2 bases, and 13 bases lay outside the gene matches. This CDR3 contains 17 residues. Germline-derived CDR1 and CDR2 are SGHAT and FQNNGV. CDR3 loop: CASSLLRGQGVGETQYF. CDR3 nucleotide sequence: TGTGCCAGCAGCTTATTACGGGGTCAGGGGGTTGGAGAGACCCAGTACTTC.

V usage is TRBV28 and J usage is TRBJ2-7; 11 nucleotides align to TRBD1. CDR1 is MDHEN, CDR2 SYDVKM, per germline. The V gene end was trimmed by 8 bases and the J gene end by 5 bases; junction bases not matched to a gene: 8. This CDR3 spans 14 amino acids. CDR3 sequence: CASGGTGGTDEQYF. DNA of the CDR3: TGTGCCAGCGGGGGGACAGGGGGGACCGACGAGCAGTACTTC.

J is TRBJ2-7 and V is TRBV28; 9 bases align to TRBD1. This CDR3 has 15 residues. The V segment lost 4 bases and the J segment 5 bases; nucleotides outside the gene matches: 9. The germline V gene has CDR1 MDHEN and CDR2 SYDVKM. The CDR3 DNA reads TGTGCCAGCAGTTCCTCCGGGACAGGGACCCACGAGCAGTACTTC. This codes for CASSSSGTGTHEQYF.

The V gene is TRBV6-6, the J gene TRBJ1-2; 9 bases fit TRBD1. With 2 bases clipped from V and 6 bases from J, the junction kept 4 bases outside the gene matches. CDR3 length: 14 residues. Germline loops: CDR1 MNHNY, CDR2 SVGAGI (reference sequence). CDR3 sequence (DNA): TGTGCCAGCAGTTACATCCGGGACAGGGATGGCTACACCTTC. Its protein is CASSYIRDRDGYTF.

This clone was found once. The CDR3 DNA reads TGTGCCAGCAGTTTATACCCAGGCGAGCAGTACTTC. As protein: CASSLYPGEQYF. The gene calls are TRBV28 and TRBJ2-7, with no clear D. This CDR3 region has 12 residues. V shed 1 base and J shed 6 bases, with 7 bases lying between them. CDR1 and CDR2 from the germline V gene are MDHEN and SYDVKM.

The chain uses TRBV7-9 and TRBJ2-1, with TRBD2 as a possible D gene (6 bases). CDR3 length equals 14 residues. The germline V gene encodes CDR1 SEHNR and CDR2 FQNEAQ (reference sequence). The V end lost 1 base, the J end lost 6 bases, and 10 bases lay between the germline ends. The CDR3 nucleotides read TGTGCCAGCAGCTTAGTTGGAGGGGCCAATGAGCAGTTCTTC. Residues: CASSLVGGANEQFF.

This chain uses TRBV18 with TRBJ1-5; possibly TRBD1 for D (5 bases). The germline V gene encodes CDR1 KGHSH and CDR2 LQKENI. Trimming removed 3 bases from V and 2 bases from J, with 11 bases in between. This CDR3 comprises 15 residues. Here the CDR3 reads CASSPGREGNQPQHF. In nucleotides, the CDR3 is TGTGCCAGCTCACCGGGCAGGGAAGGCAATCAGCCCCAGCATTTT. Combining the CDR3 with reference TRBV18 and TRBJ1-5 gives the whole variable domain NAGVMQNPRHLVRRRGQEARLRCSPMKGHSHVYWYRQLPEEGLKFMVYLQKENIIDESGMPKERFSAEFPKEGPSILRIQQVVRGDSAAYFCASSPGREGNQPQHFGDGTRLSIL.

This clone was recorded once. The chain has TRBV5-1 and TRBJ2-7; D might be TRBD1 or TRBD2, each matching 5 bases. V gave up 0 bases and J gave up 5 bases, with 12 bases separating them. The CDR3 extends over 14 amino acids. The germline V gene has CDR1 SGHRS and CDR2 YFSETQ. CDR3 DNA sequence: TGCGCCAGCAGCTTGGGCAGGGAGATTGACGAGCAGTACTTC. Amino acids: CASSLGREIDEQYF.

This clone was observed a single time. This sequence joins TRBV14 and TRBJ2-5; D possibly corresponds to TRBD2 (5 bases). Trimming removed 1 base at V and 5 bases at J, with 14 bases between. CDR1 SGHDN and CDR2 FVKESK come from the germline V gene. The CDR3 has 15 residues. In nucleotides, the CDR3 is TGTGCCAGCAGCCAAGTAAAGGGAGTAGGGGAGACCCAGTACTTC. This encodes CASSQVKGVGETQYF.

The gene calls are TRBV13 and TRBJ1-1; D gene unclear. V was shortened by 3 bases and J by 0 bases, with 11 bases between the two germline ends. Per germline, CDR1 PRHDT and CDR2 FYEKMQ (reference sequence). The CDR3 is 15 amino acids. The CDR3 region is CASSFWYKVNTEAFF. The CDR3 DNA is TGTGCCAGCAGCTTTTGGTATAAGGTGAACACTGAAGCTTTCTTT. The complete variable domain, with remaining parts taken from reference TRBV13 and TRBJ1-1, reads AAGVIQSPRHLIKEKRETATLKCYPIPRHDTVYWYQQGPGQDPQFLISFYEKMQSDKGSIPDRFSAQQFSDYHSELNMSSLELGDSALYFCASSFWYKVNTEAFFGQGTRLTVV.

The CDR3 nucleotides are TGTGCCAGCAGCTTACTCCTTCCGGACAGGGGATCCTACGAGCAGTACTTC. Translation: CASSLLLPDRGSYEQYF. The V gene is TRBV7-8, the J gene TRBJ2-7; 9 nucleotides align to TRBD1. CDR1 is SGHVS and CDR2 is FQNEAQ in the germline V gene. The CDR3 runs to 17 residues. The V segment lost 2 bases and the J segment 1 base; nucleotides outside the gene matches: 9.

The chain uses TRBV18 and TRBJ1-3; D perhaps matches TRBD1 (5 bases). With 3 bases removed from V and 3 bases from J, the gap between germline ends came to 21 bases. CDR3 size: 18 residues. Germline V lookup: CDR1 KGHSH, CDR2 LQKENI. The CDR3 nucleotides read TGTGCCAGCTCACCGTTCAGACAGTTGTCGGTTTATGGAAACACCATATATTTT. Translated, it gives CASSPFRQLSVYGNTIYF.

The chain recombines TRBV7-9 with TRBJ1-6, with TRBD1 identical over 9 bases. This CDR3 has 15 amino acids. Per germline, CDR1 SEHNR and CDR2 FQNEAQ (reference sequence). The V and J ends lost 3 bases and 5 bases, in that order; junction bases with no gene match: 2. CDR3 region: CASSLGDRDNSPLHF. CDR3 bases: TGTGCCAGCAGCTTGGGGGACAGGGATAATTCACCCCTCCACTTT.

This chain joins TRBV7-9 and TRBJ2-5; no reliable D call. There are 14 residues in the CDR3. The V end lost 1 base, the J end lost 3 bases, and 9 bases lay between the germline ends. Germline V lookup: CDR1 SEHNR, CDR2 FQNEAQ (reference sequence). CDR3 amino acids: CASSLDSAEETQYF. The CDR3 DNA reads TGTGCCAGCAGCTTAGATAGTGCGGAAGAGACCCAGTACTTC. The complete variable domain, with remaining parts taken from reference TRBV7-9 and TRBJ2-5, reads DTGVSQNPRHKITKRGQNVTFRCDPISEHNRLYWYRQTLGQGPEFLTYFQNEAQLEKSRLLSDRFSAERPKGSFSTLEIQRTEQGDSAMYLCASSLDSAEETQYFGPGTRLLVL.